This paragraph reports one TCR beta chain. Its antigen is not known. This sample stems from a study of cytomegalovirus exposure and HLA in healthy donors. Study conclusions and caveats: Presence/absence analyses took donor sequencing depth as roughly uniform.

Amplification used 60 Vbeta primers and 13 Jbeta primers. Clones were sequenced by immunoSEQ multiplex PCR, and TCRdb holds only the in-frame ones, with some missing. The sample includes hundreds of thousands of clones, about 74% of them seen just once. The CDR3 length is 14 residues. The germline CDR1 and CDR2 sequences are LNHDA and SQIVND (reference sequence). Unmatched junction bases numbered 8, after V lost 7 bases and J lost 3 bases. Samples came from healthy bone marrow donors. This sequence originates from a man aged 40-50 years in good health and CMV-seronegative. The chain uses TRBV19 and TRBJ1-2; 7 positions agree with TRBD1. The specimen sequenced was PBMCs. As DNA, the CDR3 is TGTGCCAGTACCCGAGACAGGGCTGACTATGGCTACACCTTC. Its protein product is CASTRDRADYGYTF.